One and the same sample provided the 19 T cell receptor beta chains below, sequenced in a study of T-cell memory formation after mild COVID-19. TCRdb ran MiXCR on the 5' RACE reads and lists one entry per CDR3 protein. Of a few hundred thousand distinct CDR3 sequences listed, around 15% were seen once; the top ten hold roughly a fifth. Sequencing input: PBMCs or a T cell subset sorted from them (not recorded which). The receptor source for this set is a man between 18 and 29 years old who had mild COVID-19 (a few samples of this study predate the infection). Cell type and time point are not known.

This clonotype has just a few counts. CDR3 sequence reads: CAISESAGTGEPYRANEQFF. The CDR3 nucleotides read TGTGCCATCAGTGAGTCAGCTGGGACAGGGGAGCCCTACCGGGCCAATGAGCAGTTCTTC. The J gene is TRBJ2-1, the V gene TRBV10-3, with TRBD1 matching 10 bases. This CDR3 has 20 residues. Germline CDR1 is ENHRY and CDR2 is SYGVKD. With 0 bases clipped from V and 6 bases from J, the junction kept 17 bases outside the gene matches.

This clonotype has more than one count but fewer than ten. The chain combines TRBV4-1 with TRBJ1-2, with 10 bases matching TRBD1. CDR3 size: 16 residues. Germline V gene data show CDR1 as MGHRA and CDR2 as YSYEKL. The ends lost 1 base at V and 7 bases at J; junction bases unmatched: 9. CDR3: CASSQAGDRGVRGYTF. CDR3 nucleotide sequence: TGCGCCAGCAGCCAAGCCGGGGACAGGGGCGTTCGTGGCTACACCTTC.

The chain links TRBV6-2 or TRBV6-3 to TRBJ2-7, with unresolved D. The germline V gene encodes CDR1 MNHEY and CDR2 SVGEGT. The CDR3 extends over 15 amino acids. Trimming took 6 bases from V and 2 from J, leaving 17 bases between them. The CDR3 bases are TGTGCCAGCAGCGACCGGTCTCACCCCCCCTACGAGCAGTACTTC. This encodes CASSDRSHPPYEQYF.

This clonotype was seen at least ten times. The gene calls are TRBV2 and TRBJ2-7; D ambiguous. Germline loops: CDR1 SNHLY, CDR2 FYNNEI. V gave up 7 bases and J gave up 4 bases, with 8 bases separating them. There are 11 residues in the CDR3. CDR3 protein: CASTVGYEQYF. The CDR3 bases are TGTGCCAGCACCGTAGGGTACGAGCAGTACTTC.

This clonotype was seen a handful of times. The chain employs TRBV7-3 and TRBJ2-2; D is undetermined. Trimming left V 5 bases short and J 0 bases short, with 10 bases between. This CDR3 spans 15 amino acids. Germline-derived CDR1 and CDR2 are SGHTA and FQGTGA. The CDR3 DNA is TGTGCCAGCAGCCCGTTGCCCACGAACACCGGGGAGCTGTTTTTT. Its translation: CASSPLPTNTGELFF.

The CDR3 protein is CASSWGQGRNTEAFF. CDR3 sequence (DNA): TGTGCCAGCAGCTGGGGACAGGGTCGGAACACTGAAGCTTTCTTT. V is TRBV7-8 and J is TRBJ1-1; TRBD1 matches at 9 bases. The ends lost 4 bases at V and 1 base at J; junction bases unmatched: 4. Germline V gene sequence: CDR1 SGHVS, CDR2 FQNEAQ. This CDR3 spans 15 amino acids.

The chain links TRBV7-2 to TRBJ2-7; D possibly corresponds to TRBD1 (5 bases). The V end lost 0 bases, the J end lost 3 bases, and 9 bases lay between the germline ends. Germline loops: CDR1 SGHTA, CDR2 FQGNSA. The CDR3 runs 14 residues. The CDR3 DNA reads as TGTGCCAGCAGCTTAGCTCACACAGGCTACGAGCAGTACGTC. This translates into CASSLAHTGYEQYV.

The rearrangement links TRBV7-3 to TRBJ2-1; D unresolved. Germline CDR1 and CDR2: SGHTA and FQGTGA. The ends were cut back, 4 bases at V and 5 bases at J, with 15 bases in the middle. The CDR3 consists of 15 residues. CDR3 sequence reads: CASSSFGKQDNEQFF. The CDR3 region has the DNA TGTGCCAGCAGCTCGTTCGGAAAGCAAGACAATGAGCAGTTCTTC.

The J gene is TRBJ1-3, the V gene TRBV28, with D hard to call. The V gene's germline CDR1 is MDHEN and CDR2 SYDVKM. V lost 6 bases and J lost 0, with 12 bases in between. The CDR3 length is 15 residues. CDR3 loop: CASRRRTHSGNTIYF. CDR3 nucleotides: TGTGCCAGCAGACGACGGACCCACTCTGGAAACACCATATATTTT.

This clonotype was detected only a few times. The CDR3 sequence: CSGRGGLETQYF. Written as DNA, the CDR3 is TGCAGCGGACGGGGGGGCCTCGAGACCCAGTACTTC. This chain connects TRBV20-1 to TRBJ2-5, with TRBD2 matching 8 bases. The CDR3 runs to 12 residues. Germline assignment: CDR1 DFQATT and CDR2 SNEGSKA (reference sequence).

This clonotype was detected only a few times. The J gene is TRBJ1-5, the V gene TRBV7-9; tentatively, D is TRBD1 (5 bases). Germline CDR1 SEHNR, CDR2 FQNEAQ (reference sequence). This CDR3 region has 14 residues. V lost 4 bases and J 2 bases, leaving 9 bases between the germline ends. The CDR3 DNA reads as TGTGCCAGCAGCTCCGGGGCCCGCAATCAGCCCCAGCATTTT. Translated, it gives CASSSGARNQPQHF.

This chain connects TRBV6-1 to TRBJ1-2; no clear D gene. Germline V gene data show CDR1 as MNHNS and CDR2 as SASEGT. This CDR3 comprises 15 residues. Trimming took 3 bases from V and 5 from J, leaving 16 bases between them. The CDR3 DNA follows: TGTGCCAGCAGTGATAGCAGCGCTGGGGTTTATGGCTACACCTTC. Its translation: CASSDSSAGVYGYTF.

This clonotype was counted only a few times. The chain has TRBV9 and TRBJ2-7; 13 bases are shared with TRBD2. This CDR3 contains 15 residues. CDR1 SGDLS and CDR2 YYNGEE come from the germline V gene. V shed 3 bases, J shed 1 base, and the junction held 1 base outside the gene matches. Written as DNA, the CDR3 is TGTGCCAGCAGCGAGACTAGCGGGGGGTCCTACGAGCAGTACTTC. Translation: CASSETSGGSYEQYF.

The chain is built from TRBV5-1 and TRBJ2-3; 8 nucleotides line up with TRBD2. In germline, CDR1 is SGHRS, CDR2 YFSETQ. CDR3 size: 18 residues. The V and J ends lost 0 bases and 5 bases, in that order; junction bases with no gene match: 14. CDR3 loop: CASSLAGFAGGVGDTQYF. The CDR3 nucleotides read TGCGCCAGCAGCTTGGCCGGTTTTGCGGGGGGCGTAGGAGATACGCAGTATTTT.

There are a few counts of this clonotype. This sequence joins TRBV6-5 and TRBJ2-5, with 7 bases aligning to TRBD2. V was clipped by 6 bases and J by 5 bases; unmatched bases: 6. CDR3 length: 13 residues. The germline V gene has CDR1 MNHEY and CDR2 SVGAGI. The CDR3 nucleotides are TGTGCCAGCAGGCGGGACTATACTGAGACCCAGTACTTC. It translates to CASRRDYTETQYF.

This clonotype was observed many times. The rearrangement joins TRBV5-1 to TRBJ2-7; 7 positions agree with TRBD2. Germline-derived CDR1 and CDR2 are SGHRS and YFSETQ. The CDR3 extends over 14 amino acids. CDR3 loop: CASSLVSGEAPSHV. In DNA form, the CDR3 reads TGCGCCAGCAGCTTGGTAAGCGGGGAGGCCCCGTCGCACGTC.

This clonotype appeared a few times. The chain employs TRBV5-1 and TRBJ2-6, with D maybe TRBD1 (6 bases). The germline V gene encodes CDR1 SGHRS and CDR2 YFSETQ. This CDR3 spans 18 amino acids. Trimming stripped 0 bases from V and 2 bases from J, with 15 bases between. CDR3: CASSLGGPSVPGANVLTF. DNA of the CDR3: TGCGCCAGCAGCTTGGGGGGGCCCTCCGTCCCTGGGGCCAACGTCCTGACTTTC. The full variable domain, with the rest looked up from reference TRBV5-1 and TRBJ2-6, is KAGVTQTPRYLIKTRGQQVTLSCSPISGHRSVSWYQQTPGQGLQFLFEYFSETQRNKGNFPGRFSGRQFSNSRSEMNVSTLELGDSALYLCASSLGGPSVPGANVLTFGAGSRLTVL.

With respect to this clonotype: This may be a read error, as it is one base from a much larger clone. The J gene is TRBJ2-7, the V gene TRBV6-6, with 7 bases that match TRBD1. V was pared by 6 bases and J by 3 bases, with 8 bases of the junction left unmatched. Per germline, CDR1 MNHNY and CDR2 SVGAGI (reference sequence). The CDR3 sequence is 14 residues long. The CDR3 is CASRETGQNYEQYF. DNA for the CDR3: TGTGCCAGCAGGGAAACGGGACAGAACTACGAGCAGTACTTC.

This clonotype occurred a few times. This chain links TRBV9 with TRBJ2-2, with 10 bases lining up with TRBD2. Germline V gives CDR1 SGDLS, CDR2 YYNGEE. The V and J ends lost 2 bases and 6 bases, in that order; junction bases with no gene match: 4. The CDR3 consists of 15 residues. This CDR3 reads CASSVLAGGPGELFF. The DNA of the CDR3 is TGTGCCAGCAGCGTTTTAGCGGGGGGCCCCGGGGAGCTGTTTTTT. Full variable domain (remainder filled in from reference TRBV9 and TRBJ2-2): DSGVTQTPKHLITATGQRVTLRCSPRSGDLSVYWYQQSLDQGLQFLIQYYNGEERAKGNILERFSAQQFPDLHSELNLSSLELGDSALYFCASSVLAGGPGELFFGEGSRLTVL.